This TCR beta chain appears in the sequencing data of a study of OX40 agonist ivuxolimab in advanced cancers. Study-wide context: Recorded diagnoses for dose-escalation patients were hepatocellular carcinoma, melanoma, renal cell or head and neck cancer. Study findings and constraints: By week 6 at 0.1 to 3.0 mg/kg, blood CD4+ and CD8+ T cells had expanded clonally.

As to this clone: What it recognizes is unknown.

The table came from immunoSEQ multiplex PCR; TCRdb's copy has only in-frame clones and leaves some out. The sample shows roughly 50,000 clones, more than 70% of them seen only once. Sample: CD4+ or CD8+ T cells sorted from blood, taken in a trial of the OX40 agonist ivuxolimab. The receptor was isolated from an adult with an advanced solid tumor such as melanoma, head and neck, liver or kidney cancer.

The CDR3 bases are TGCGCCAGCAGCTTGGTTTGGACATCCGCCCGTGAAGCTTTCTTT. This translates into CASSLVWTSAREAFF. This sequence joins TRBV5-1 and TRBJ1-1, with D possibly TRBD1 on 5 matching bases. Trimming took 0 bases from V and 7 from J, leaving 16 bases between them. Germline V lookup: CDR1 SGHRS, CDR2 YFSETQ. CDR3 length: 15 residues.